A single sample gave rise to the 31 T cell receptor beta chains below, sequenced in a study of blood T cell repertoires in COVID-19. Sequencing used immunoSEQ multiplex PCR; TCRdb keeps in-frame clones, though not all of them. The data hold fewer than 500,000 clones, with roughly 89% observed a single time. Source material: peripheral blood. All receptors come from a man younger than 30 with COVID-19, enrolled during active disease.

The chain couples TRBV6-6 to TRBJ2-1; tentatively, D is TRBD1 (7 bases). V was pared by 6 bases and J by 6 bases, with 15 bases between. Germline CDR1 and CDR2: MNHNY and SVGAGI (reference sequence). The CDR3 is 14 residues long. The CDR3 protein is CASSGGTAFNEQFF. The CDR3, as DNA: TGTGCCAGCAGCGGAGGGACAGCTTTCAATGAGCAGTTCTTC.

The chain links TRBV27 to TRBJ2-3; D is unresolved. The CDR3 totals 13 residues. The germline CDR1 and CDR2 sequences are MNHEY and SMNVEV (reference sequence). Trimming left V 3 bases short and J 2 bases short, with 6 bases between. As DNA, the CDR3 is TGTGCCAGCAGTTTTTCGTTCACAGATACGCAGTATTTT. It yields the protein CASSFSFTDTQYF.

CDR3 sequence reads: CASSQGTSGGEFF. DNA for the CDR3: TGCGCCAGCAGCCAAGGGACTAGCGGGGGGGAGTTCTTC. The V and J genes are TRBV4-1 and TRBJ2-1; 15 nucleotides align to TRBD2. CDR3 length equals 13 residues. The V gene end was trimmed by 1 base and the J gene end by 14 bases; junction bases not matched to a gene: 0. Germline V lookup: CDR1 MGHRA, CDR2 YSYEKL.

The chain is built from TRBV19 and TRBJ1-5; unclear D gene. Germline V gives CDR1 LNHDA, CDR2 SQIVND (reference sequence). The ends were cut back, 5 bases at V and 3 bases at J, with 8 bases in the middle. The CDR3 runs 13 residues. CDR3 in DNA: TGTGCCAGTAGTCGTCAGGTCAATCAGCCCCAGCATTTT. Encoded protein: CASSRQVNQPQHF.

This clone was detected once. The CDR3 protein is CASSLVSQGASNSPLHF. CDR3 DNA sequence: TGTGCCAGCAGTTTAGTTTCACAGGGGGCTAGTAATTCACCCCTCCACTTT. The V and J genes are TRBV27 and TRBJ1-6; 9 bases map to TRBD1. From germline, CDR1 is MNHEY and CDR2 SMNVEV (reference sequence). The CDR3 covers 17 residues. V dropped 2 bases and J dropped 6; count of bases not matched to a gene: 8.

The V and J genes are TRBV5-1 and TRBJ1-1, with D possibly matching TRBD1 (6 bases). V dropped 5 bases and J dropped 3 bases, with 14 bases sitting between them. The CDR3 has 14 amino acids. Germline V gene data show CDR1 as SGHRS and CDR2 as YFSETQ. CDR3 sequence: CASRGVQGYTEAFF. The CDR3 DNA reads TGCGCCAGCAGGGGAGTACAGGGTTACACTGAAGCTTTCTTT.

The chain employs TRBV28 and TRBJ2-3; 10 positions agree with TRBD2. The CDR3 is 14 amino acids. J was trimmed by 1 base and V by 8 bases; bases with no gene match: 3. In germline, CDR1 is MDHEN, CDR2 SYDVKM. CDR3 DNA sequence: TGTGCCAGCTTCGGACTAGCGGGCACAGATACGCAGTATTTT. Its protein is CASFGLAGTDTQYF.

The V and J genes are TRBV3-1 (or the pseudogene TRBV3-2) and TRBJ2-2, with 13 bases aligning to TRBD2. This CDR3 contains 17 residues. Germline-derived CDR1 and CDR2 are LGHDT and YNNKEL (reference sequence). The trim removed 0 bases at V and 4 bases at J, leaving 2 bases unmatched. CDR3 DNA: TGTGCCAGCAGCCAAGACGGACTAGCGGGGGCCACCGGGGAGCTGTTTTTT. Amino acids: CASSQDGLAGATGELFF.

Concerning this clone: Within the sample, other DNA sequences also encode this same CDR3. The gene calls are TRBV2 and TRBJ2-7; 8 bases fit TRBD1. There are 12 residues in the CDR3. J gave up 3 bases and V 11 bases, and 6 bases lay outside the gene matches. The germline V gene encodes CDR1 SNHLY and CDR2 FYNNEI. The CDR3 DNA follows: TGTGCCTCCCGGGGGACAGGCTACGAGCAGTACTTC. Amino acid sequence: CASRGTGYEQYF.

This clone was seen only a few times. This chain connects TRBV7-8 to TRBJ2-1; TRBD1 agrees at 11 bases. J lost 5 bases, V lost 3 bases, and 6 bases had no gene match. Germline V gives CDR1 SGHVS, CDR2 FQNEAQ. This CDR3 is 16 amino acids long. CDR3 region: CASSFLPGQGDNEQFF. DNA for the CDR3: TGTGCCAGCAGCTTCCTACCGGGACAGGGGGACAATGAGCAGTTCTTC.

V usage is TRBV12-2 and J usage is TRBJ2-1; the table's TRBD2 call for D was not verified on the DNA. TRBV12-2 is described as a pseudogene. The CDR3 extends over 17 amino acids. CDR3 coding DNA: TGTGCAAGTCGCTTAACCATATGTCGGGTGGTCCACAATGAGCAGTTCTTC. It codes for CASRLTICRVVHNEQFF.

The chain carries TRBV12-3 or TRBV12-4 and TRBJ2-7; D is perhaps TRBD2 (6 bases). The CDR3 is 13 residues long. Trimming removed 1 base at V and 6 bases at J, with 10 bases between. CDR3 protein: CASSLVGGSEQYF. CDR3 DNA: TGTGCCAGCAGTTTAGTGGGAGGTAGCGAGCAGTACTTC.

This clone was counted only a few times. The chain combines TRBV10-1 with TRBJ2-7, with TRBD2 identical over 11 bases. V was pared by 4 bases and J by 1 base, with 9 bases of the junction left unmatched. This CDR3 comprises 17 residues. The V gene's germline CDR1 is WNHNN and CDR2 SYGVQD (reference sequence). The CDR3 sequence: CASSGTSGGFVSYEQYF. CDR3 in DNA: TGCGCCAGCAGTGGAACTAGCGGGGGATTCGTATCCTACGAGCAGTACTTC.

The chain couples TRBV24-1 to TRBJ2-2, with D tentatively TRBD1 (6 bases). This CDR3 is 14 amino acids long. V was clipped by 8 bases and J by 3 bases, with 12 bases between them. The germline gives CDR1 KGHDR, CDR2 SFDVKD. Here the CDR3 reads CATNGDIHTGELFF. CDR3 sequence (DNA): TGTGCCACCAATGGGGACATACACACCGGGGAGCTGTTTTTT.

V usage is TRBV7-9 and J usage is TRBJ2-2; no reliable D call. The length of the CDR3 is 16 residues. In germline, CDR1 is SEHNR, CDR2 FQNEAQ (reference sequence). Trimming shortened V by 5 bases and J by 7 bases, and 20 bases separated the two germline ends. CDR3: CASSPIPRVAHGELFF. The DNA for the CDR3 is TGTGCCAGCAGCCCTATCCCCCGAGTTGCCCACGGGGAGCTGTTTTTT.

CDR3 region: CATQGQGGQPQHF. The CDR3 DNA follows: TGTGCCACCCAAGGACAGGGGGGTCAGCCCCAGCATTTT. The chain uses TRBV19 and TRBJ1-5, with TRBD1 identical over 10 bases. V dropped 10 bases and J dropped 6; count of bases not matched to a gene: 6. In germline, CDR1 is LNHDA, CDR2 SQIVND (reference sequence). The CDR3 consists of 13 residues.

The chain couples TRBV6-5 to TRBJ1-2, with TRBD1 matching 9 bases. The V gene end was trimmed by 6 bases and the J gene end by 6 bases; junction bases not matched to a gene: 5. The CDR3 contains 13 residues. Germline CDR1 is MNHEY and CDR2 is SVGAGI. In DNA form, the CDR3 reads TGTGCCAGCAGGCCGACAGGGGGAAATGGCTACACCTTC. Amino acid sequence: CASRPTGGNGYTF.

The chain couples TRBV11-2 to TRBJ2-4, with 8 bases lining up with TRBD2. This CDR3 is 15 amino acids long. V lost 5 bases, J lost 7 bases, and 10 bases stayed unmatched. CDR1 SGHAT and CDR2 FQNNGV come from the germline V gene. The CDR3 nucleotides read TGTGCCAGCAGCGTCTCCCCGGGAGGGCCGAACATTCAGTACTTC. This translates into CASSVSPGGPNIQYF. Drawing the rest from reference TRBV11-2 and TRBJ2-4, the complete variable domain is EAGVAQSPRYKIIEKRQSVAFWCNPISGHATLYWYQQILGQGPKLLIQFQNNGVVDDSQLPKDRFSAERLKGVDSTLKIQPAKLEDSAVYLCASSVSPGGPNIQYFGAGTRLSVL.

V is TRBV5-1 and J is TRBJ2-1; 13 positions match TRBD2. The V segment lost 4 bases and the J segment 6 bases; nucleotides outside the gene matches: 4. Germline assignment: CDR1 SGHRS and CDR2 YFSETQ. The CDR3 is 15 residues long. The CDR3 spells CASSHTSGGANEQFF. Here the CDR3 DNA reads TGCGCCAGCAGCCACACTAGCGGGGGGGCCAATGAGCAGTTCTTC.

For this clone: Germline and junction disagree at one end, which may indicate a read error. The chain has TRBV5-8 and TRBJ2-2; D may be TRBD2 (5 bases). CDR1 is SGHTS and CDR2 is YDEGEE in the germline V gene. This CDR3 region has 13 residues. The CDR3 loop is CANPRENTRELFF. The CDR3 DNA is TGTGCCAACCCGAGGGAGAACACCAGGGAGCTGTTTTTT.

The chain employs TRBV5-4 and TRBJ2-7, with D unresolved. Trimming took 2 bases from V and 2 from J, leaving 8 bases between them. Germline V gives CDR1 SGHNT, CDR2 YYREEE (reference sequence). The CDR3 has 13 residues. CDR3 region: CASSFPETYEQYF. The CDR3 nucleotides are TGTGCCAGCAGCTTCCCCGAGACCTACGAGCAGTACTTC. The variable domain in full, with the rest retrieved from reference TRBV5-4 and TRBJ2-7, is ETGVTQSPTHLIKTRGQQVTLRCSSQSGHNTVSWYQQALGQGPQFIFQYYREEENGRGNFPPRFSGLQFPNYSSELNVNALELDDSALYLCASSFPETYEQYFGPGTRLTVT.

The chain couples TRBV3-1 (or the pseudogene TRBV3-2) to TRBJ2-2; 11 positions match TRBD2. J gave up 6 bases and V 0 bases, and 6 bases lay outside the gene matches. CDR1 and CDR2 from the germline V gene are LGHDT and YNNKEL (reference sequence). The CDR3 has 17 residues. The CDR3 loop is CASSQELLAGVSGELFF. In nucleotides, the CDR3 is TGTGCCAGCAGCCAAGAATTACTAGCGGGGGTGTCCGGGGAGCTGTTTTTT.

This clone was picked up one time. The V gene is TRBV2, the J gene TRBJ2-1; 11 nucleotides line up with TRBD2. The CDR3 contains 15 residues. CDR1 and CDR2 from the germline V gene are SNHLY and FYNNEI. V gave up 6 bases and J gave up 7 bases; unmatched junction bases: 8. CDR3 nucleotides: TGTGCCAGCAGGGTAGCGGGGGGGATGGGGAATGAGCAGTTCTTC. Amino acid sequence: CASRVAGGMGNEQFF.

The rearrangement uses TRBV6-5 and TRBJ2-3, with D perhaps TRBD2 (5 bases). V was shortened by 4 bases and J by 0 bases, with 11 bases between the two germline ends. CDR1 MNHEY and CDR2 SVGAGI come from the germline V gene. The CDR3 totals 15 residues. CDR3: CASSSLPGSTDTQYF. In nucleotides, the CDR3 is TGTGCCAGCAGTTCCCTACCGGGGAGCACAGATACGCAGTATTTT.

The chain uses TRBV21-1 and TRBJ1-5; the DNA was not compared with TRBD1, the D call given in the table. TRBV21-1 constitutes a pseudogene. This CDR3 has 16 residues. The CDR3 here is CASSFEMGTTNQPQHF. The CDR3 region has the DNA TGTGCCAGCAGCTTTGAGATGGGGACAACTAATCAGCCCCAGCATTTT.

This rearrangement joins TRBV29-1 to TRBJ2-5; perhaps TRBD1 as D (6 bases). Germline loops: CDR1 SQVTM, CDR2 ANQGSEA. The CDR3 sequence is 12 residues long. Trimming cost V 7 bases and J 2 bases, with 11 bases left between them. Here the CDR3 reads CSGTGLQETQYF. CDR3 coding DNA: TGCAGCGGTACAGGGTTACAAGAGACCCAGTACTTC.

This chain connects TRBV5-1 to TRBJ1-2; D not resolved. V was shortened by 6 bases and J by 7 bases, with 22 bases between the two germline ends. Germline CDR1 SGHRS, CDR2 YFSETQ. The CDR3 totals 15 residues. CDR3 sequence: CASKAETASYSGYTF. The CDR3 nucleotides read TGCGCCAGCAAGGCCGAAACAGCCTCGTATAGTGGCTACACCTTC.

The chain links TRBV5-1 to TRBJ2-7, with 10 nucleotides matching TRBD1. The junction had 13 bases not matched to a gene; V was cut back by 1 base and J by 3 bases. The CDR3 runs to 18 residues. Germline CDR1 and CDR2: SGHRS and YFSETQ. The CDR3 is CASSLTPSTGGEGYEQYF. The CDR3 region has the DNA TGCGCCAGCAGCTTGACCCCCTCGACAGGGGGCGAAGGCTACGAGCAGTACTTC. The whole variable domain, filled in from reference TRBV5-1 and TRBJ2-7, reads KAGVTQTPRYLIKTRGQQVTLSCSPISGHRSVSWYQQTPGQGLQFLFEYFSETQRNKGNFPGRFSGRQFSNSRSEMNVSTLELGDSALYLCASSLTPSTGGEGYEQYFGPGTRLTVT.

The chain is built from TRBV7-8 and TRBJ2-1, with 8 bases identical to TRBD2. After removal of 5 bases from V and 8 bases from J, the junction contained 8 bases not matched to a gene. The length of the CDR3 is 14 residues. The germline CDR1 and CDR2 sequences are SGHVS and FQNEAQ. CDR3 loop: CASSHRWREDEQFF. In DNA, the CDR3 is TGTGCCAGCAGCCACCGCTGGCGGGAGGATGAGCAGTTCTTC.

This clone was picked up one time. Written as DNA, the CDR3 is TGTGCCAGCAGCTTAGGAAGCGGGGGACCGGACGGGGAGCTGTTTTTT. The encoded protein is CASSLGSGGPDGELFF. The V and J genes are TRBV7-9 and TRBJ2-2, with 8 positions matching TRBD2. Trimming cost V 1 base and J 7 bases; bases outside gene matches: 8. Per the germline V gene, CDR1 is SEHNR and CDR2 is FQNEAQ (reference sequence). The CDR3 extends over 16 amino acids.

The chain's CDR3 is CASSLGGPNNEQFF. The CDR3 nucleotides are TGTGCCAGTAGTTTGGGAGGGCCAAACAATGAGCAGTTCTTC. J is TRBJ2-1 and V is TRBV19, with 7 bases fitting TRBD2. Germline assignment: CDR1 LNHDA and CDR2 SQIVND (reference sequence). V was clipped by 5 bases and J by 5 bases; unmatched bases: 6. The CDR3 is 14 amino acids.